This paragraph reports one T cell receptor (beta chain). The data are from a study of blood T cell repertoires in COVID-19. Overall study: Samples taken during acute and convalescent COVID-19 were collected in the United States, Italy and Spain. The cDNA or gDNA used as material had been derived from T cells, B-cell-depleted T cells, or PBMCs.

CDR1 LGHDT and CDR2 YNNKEL come from the germline V gene (reference sequence). V was pared by 6 bases and J by 4 bases, with 19 bases between. The CDR3 runs to 15 residues. Original handling: Reference gene primer amplification in the assay estimated nucleated cell counts. The repertoire was sequenced with immunoSEQ multiplex PCR; TCRdb's copy has only in-frame clones and lacks some. The V and J calls and clone size were taken over from that table, and D and trimming were inferred from the DNA. Among about 89,000 clones listed, more than 90% were seen once. Sequenced material: peripheral blood. This rearrangement joins TRBV3-1 (or the pseudogene TRBV3-2) to TRBJ2-7; TRBD1 is a possible D gene (6 bases). The receptor was isolated from a human donor with active COVID-19. The donor label of this sample is uncertain. Here the CDR3 DNA reads TGTGCCAGCAGAAATCTTGGGGGCGTTGATTACGAGCAGTACTTC. Encoded protein: CASRNLGGVDYEQYF.